This T cell receptor (beta chain) was captured by sequencing in a study of Graves' ophthalmopathy and Graves' hyperthyroidism. Scientists amplified the TCR beta CDR3 regions from RNA transcripts. First-round RT-PCR relied on HTBI primers, and a second-round multiplex PCR came next. TCRdb passed the multiplex PCR reads through MiXCR, listing each CDR3 protein once. This table holds 200,000 to 250,000 distinct CDR3 sequences, 20% to 25% found once. V was shortened by 0 bases and J by 0 bases, with 9 bases between the two germline ends. CDR3 length: 16 amino acids. Germline V gives CDR1 LNHDA, CDR2 SQIVND (reference sequence).

Sequenced: peripheral blood. This chain connects TRBV19 to TRBJ1-5, with D uncertain. The origin of this receptor is a woman aged 50 to 65 with Graves' ophthalmopathy. CDR3 nucleotides: TGTGCCAGTAGTATAGATCGGGCATCTAGCAATCAGCCCCAGCATTTT. Protein sequence: CASSIDRASSNQPQHF.